This T cell receptor (beta chain) stems from a study of T cells in Graves' hyperthyroidism and ophthalmopathy. In this sample, this clonotype turned up once. The CDR3 totals 12 residues. V lost 8 bases, J lost 1 base, and 7 bases lay in between. RNA transcripts gave rise to amplified TCR beta CDR3 regions. TCR CDR3 regions were first amplified by RT-PCR with HTBI primers. TCRdb recomputed calls from the multiplex PCR reads with MiXCR, one row per CDR3 protein. The sample includes roughly 600,000 distinct CDR3 sequences, roughly 15% of them seen just once. J is TRBJ2-3 and V is TRBV12-3 or TRBV12-4; TRBD1 might be the D (6 bases). Sequences were obtained from blood. The sequence was collected from a woman aged 50 to 60 with Graves' ophthalmopathy. CDR3 nucleotides: TGTGCCAGCTGGACAGGCACAGATACGCAGTATTTT. Its translation: CASWTGTDTQYF.